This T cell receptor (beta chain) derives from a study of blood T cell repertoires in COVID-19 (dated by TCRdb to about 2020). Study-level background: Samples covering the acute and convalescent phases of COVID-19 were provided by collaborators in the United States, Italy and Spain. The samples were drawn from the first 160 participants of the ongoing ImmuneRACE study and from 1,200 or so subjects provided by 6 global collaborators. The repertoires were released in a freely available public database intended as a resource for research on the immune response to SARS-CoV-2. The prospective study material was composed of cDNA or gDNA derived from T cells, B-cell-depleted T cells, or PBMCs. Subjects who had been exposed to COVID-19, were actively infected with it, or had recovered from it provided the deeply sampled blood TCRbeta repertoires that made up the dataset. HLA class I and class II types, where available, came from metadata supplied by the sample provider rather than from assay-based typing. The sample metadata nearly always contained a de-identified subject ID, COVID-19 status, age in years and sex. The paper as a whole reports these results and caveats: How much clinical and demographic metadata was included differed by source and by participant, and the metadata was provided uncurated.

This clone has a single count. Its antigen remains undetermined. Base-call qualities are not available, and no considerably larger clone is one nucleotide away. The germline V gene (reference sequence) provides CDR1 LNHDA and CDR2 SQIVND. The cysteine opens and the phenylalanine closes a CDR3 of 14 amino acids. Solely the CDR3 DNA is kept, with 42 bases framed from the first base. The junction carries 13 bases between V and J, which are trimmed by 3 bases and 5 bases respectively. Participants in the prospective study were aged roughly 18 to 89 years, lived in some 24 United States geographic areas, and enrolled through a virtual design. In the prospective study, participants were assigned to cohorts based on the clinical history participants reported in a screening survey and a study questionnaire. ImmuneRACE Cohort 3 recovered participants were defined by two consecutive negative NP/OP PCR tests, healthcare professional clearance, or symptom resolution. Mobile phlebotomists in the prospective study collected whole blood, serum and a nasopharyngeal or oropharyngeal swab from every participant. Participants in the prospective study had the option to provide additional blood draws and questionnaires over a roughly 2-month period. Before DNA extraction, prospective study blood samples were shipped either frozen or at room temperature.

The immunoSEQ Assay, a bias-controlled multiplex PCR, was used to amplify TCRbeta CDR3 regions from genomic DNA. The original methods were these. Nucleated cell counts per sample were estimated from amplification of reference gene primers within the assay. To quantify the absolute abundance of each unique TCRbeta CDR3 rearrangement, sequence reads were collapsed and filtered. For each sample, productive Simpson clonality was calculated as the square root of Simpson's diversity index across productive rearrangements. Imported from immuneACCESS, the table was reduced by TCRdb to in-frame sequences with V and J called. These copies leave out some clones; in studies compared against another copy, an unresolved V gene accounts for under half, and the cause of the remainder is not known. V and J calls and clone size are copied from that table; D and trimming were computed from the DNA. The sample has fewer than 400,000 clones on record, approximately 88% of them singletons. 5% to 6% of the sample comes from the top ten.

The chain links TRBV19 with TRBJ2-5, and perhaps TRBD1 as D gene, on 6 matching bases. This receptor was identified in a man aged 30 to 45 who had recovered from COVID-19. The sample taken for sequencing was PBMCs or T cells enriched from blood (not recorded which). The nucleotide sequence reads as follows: TGTGCCAGTAGTATCACAGGGTGGTCGGAGACCCAGTACTTC. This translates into CASSITGWSETQYF. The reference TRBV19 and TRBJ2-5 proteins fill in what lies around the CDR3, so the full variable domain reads DGGITQSPKYLFRKEGQNVTLSCEQNLNHDAMYWYRQDPGQGLRLIYYSQIVNDFQKGDIAEGYSVSREKKESFPLTVTSAQKNPTAFYLCASSITGWSETQYFGPGTRLLVL.